The 5 T cell receptor beta chains below were found in one sample sequenced in a study of cytomegalovirus exposure and HLA in healthy donors. Primers included in the PCR were 60 Vbeta and 13 Jbeta primers. Sequencing used immunoSEQ multiplex PCR; TCRdb keeps in-frame clones, though not all of them. The sample yields roughly 100,000 clones, around 80% seen once. The sequencing sample was made of PBMCs. These TCRs come from a woman aged 55-70 years in good health and CMV-seronegative.

The chain links TRBV10-1 to TRBJ2-1, with TRBD1 identical over 8 bases. Germline values: CDR1 WNHNN, CDR2 SYGVQD (reference sequence). The CDR3 consists of 15 residues. With 6 bases clipped from V and 4 bases from J, the junction kept 8 bases outside the gene matches. The CDR3 here is CASSPDRERYNEQFF. The CDR3 bases are TGCGCCAGCAGCCCGGACAGGGAGAGGTACAATGAGCAGTTCTTC.

This chain connects TRBV5-4 to TRBJ2-3, with 8 bases identical to TRBD2. The CDR3 loop spans 14 amino acids. V lost 3 bases to trimming and J lost 5 bases; unmatched junction nucleotides: 5. CDR1 is SGHNT, CDR2 YYREEE, per germline (reference sequence). This CDR3 is CASSSRGGVDTQYF. DNA for the CDR3: TGTGCCAGCAGCTCCCGGGGGGGGGTAGATACGCAGTATTTT. Filled out from reference TRBV5-4 and TRBJ2-3, the complete variable domain reads ETGVTQSPTHLIKTRGQQVTLRCSSQSGHNTVSWYQQALGQGPQFIFQYYREEENGRGNFPPRFSGLQFPNYSSELNVNALELDDSALYLCASSSRGGVDTQYFGPGTRLTVL.

This rearrangement joins TRBV10-3 to TRBJ2-3; D may be TRBD1 (5 bases). The CDR3 is 16 residues long. Trimming took off 2 bases at V and 2 bases at J, with 14 bases between the two ends. Germline-derived CDR1 and CDR2 are ENHRY and SYGVKD. The CDR3 coding sequence is TGTGCCATCAGTGAGCAAGGGCAGGGATACACAGATACGCAGTATTTT. Its protein is CAISEQGQGYTDTQYF.

The chain joins TRBV5-6 to TRBJ1-6; D is undetermined. CDR3 length equals 13 residues. Trimming cost V 2 bases and J 9 bases, with 9 bases left between them. From germline, CDR1 is SGHDT and CDR2 YYEEEE. The CDR3 sequence: CASSFEGSSPLHF. CDR3 sequence (DNA): TGTGCCAGCAGCTTTGAGGGTAGTTCACCCCTCCACTTT. Full variable domain (remainder filled in from reference TRBV5-6 and TRBJ1-6): DAGVTQSPTHLIKTRGQQVTLRCSPKSGHDTVSWYQQALGQGPQFIFQYYEEEERQRGNFPDRFSGHQFPNYSSELNVNALLLGDSALYLCASSFEGSSPLHFGNGTRLTVT.

The chain employs TRBV29-1 and TRBJ2-5; TRBD2 is a possible D gene (6 bases). CDR3 length equals 14 residues. V lost 6 bases, J lost 2 bases, and 16 bases lay in between. Germline CDR1 reads SQVTM; CDR2 reads ANQGSEA. In DNA form, the CDR3 reads TGCAGCGTCGAGCGGGCGCAGCAGCAAGAGACCCAGTACTTC. This encodes CSVERAQQQETQYF.